This T cell receptor (beta chain) was sequenced during a study of PD-L1 blockade in urothelial cancer (dated by TCRdb to 2016 to 2017). About the full investigation: Therapy was started in the mid-2010s for all patients, and atezolizumab 1,200 mg was administered intravenously every 3 weeks. Blood samples were analyzed at two time points: 3 weeks after treatment start (second dose) and 6 weeks after treatment start. Pretreatment blood TCR-seq was available for about 27 patients, at least one posttreatment blood collection was obtained for 25 or so patients, and tumor TCR-seq was available for 25 or so patients. About 85% of the roughly 29 patients were males with bladder-origin urothelial cancer, and about 65% of the 29 reported a prior smoking history. Durable clinical benefit meant progression-free survival longer than 6 months, and TCR features were also tested against progression-free and overall survival. Several patients achieved durable clinical benefit and approximately 19 did not. An ECOG performance status of 0 or 1 was recorded for the patients, and 0 to 3 prior chemotherapy regimens had been received by the patients. An exploratory multi-omic analysis was conducted of the somatic, immune and clinical correlates of response to PD-L1 blockade with atezolizumab in urothelial cancer. Pretreatment tumor samples, along with matched peripheral blood collected serially before and after atezolizumab treatment, underwent TCR sequencing. Blood samples gave a median of approximately 150,000 T cells and tens of thousands of unique TCRs, with a median clonality of approximately 0.08. Whole exome sequencing and RNA sequencing of pretreatment tumors were performed alongside TCR sequencing in the same patients.

Trimmed from V: 7 bases; trimmed from J: 2 bases; junction bases lacking a gene match: 11. The CDR3, from cysteine to phenylalanine, totals 17 residues. Only the CDR3 DNA stays, 51 bases, in frame from base 1. For CDR1 and CDR2, the germline V gene lists SGHAT and FQNNGV. Turning to this clone: This clone's antigen is unknown. No quality values exist for individual bases; no much larger clone is one base distant.

Here is what the overall study found, with its caveats: Small sample size (n ≈ 28) and many exploratory analyses mean the results are intended to be hypothesis-generating. Improved progression-free and overall survival was found to be associated with pretreatment peripheral blood TCR clonality below the median. Patients with durable benefit showed greater expansion of tumor-associated TCR clones in peripheral blood 3 weeks after starting treatment (n of about 22, p = 0.022).

Synthetic TCR analog templates were spiked into each PCR to estimate absolute template abundance from read counts. The immunoSEQ assay used bias-controlled V and J gene primers to amplify TCRbeta CDR3 regions from genomic DNA. Sequencing of rearranged TCRbeta segments was done at approximately 20X coverage. For the original study's pipeline: Clustering was used to correct sequencing errors, and CDR3s were annotated against IMGT so that V, D and J genes could be assigned. Out-of-frame and stop-codon sequences were excluded, and only productive TCRbeta rearrangements were used in downstream analyses. Clonality was calculated as one minus the Shannon entropy normalized by the log of the number of unique productive sequences. Fisher's exact test with Benjamini-Hochberg correction, at a threshold of adjusted p below 0.01, was used to find clones that differed between time points or between blood and tumor. The table was pulled from immuneACCESS by TCRdb, which kept in-frame rearrangements only. Such tables lose some clones; where checked, under half of the loss comes from unresolved V genes, and the rest has no known cause. That table gives V, J and clone size, and the DNA gave D and trimming. For this sample there are more than 35,000 clones; around 80% appear just once. The ten largest clones capture under 4% of the sample.

A total of approximately 27 patients with locally advanced or metastatic urothelial carcinoma, treated at Memorial Sloan Kettering on a trial protocol, made up the cohort. Peripheral blood mononuclear cells were collected pretreatment and during treatment, with between 1 and 8 total time points obtained per patient. The Qiagen DNeasy Blood extraction kit was used to purify genomic DNA from total PBMCs and from tumor samples. PBMCs were collected pretreatment and during treatment, and were isolated and stored as previously described. Sequenced here: PBMCs, sampled around atezolizumab (anti-PD-L1) treatment. The sequence was obtained from a man between 65 and 80 years old with urothelial cancer. The chain is assembled from TRBV11-2 and TRBJ2-3, with 11 middle bases fitting TRBD2. The nucleotide sequence is given as TGTGCCAGCACCTACGGGGGGGGACTAGCGGCCACAGATACGCAGTATTTT. Its product reads: CASTYGGGLAATDTQYF. The CDR3 plus the reference TRBV11-2 and TRBJ2-3 genes for the other parts give the full variable domain: EAGVAQSPRYKIIEKRQSVAFWCNPISGHATLYWYQQILGQGPKLLIQFQNNGVVDDSQLPKDRFSAERLKGVDSTLKIQPAKLEDSAVYLCASTYGGGLAATDTQYFGPGTRLTVL.